The 10 T cell receptor beta chains below all came from one sample that was sequenced in a study of response to subunit inactivated influenza vaccine. MiXCR, run by TCRdb on the RT-PCR reads, gives a single entry per CDR3 protein. The profile shows 300,000 to 350,000 distinct CDR3 sequences, just over 20% of them singletons. The sequencing used PBMCs from blood, collected less than 22 months after vaccination. The origin of the receptors is a man between 50 and 69 years old who received an inactivated influenza vaccine.

The J gene is TRBJ2-5, the V gene TRBV20-1; D is unresolved. Deletions cut 5 bases from V and 2 bases from J, with 6 bases between. Germline V CDR1 and CDR2: DFQATT, SNEGSKA (reference sequence). The CDR3 totals 11 residues. The CDR3 sequence is CSALGQETQYF. CDR3 nucleotide sequence: TGCAGTGCTCTGGGTCAAGAGACCCAGTACTTC.

This rearrangement joins TRBV10-3 to TRBJ2-7, with 10 bases matching TRBD1. Germline assignment: CDR1 ENHRY and CDR2 SYGVKD. The CDR3 spans 15 residues. Unmatched junction bases numbered 11, after V lost 8 bases and J lost 4 bases. CDR3 residues: CAIGSPDRGIYEQYF. The CDR3 DNA is TGTGCCATCGGTTCCCCGGACAGGGGGATTTACGAGCAGTACTTC.

This clonotype has just a few counts. The CDR3, as DNA: TGTGCCAGCCGCGGTTCGGTCGGTTCAAACACCATATATTTT. Encoded protein: CASRGSVGSNTIYF. V is TRBV12-3 or TRBV12-4 and J is TRBJ1-3; D remains unclear. This CDR3 has 14 amino acids. Trimming removed 8 bases from V and 6 bases from J, with 17 bases in between.

This clonotype was counted a few times. The chain links TRBV20-1 to TRBJ2-3; unclear D gene. The CDR3 is 15 amino acids. Germline V gene sequence: CDR1 DFQATT, CDR2 SNEGSKA (reference sequence). The germline V and J ends were trimmed by 1 base and 2 bases, with 13 bases remaining between them. CDR3 loop: CSARVMGRNTDTQYF. The CDR3 nucleotides are TGCAGTGCTAGAGTTATGGGCCGCAACACAGATACGCAGTATTTT.

The CDR3 DNA is TGTGCCAGCAGCTTAGTGGGGGCAGGCGGAGATACGCAGTATTTT. Translation: CASSLVGAGGDTQYF. This rearrangement joins TRBV11-2 to TRBJ2-3; possibly TRBD1 for D (6 bases). This CDR3 has 15 residues. Germline V CDR1 and CDR2: SGHAT, FQNNGV. Trimming shortened V by 1 base and J by 5 bases, and 13 bases separated the two germline ends.

This chain uses TRBV6-2 or TRBV6-3 with TRBJ2-2; D is possibly TRBD2 (7 bases). Trimming took 8 bases from V and 6 from J, leaving 16 bases between them. The CDR3 contains 14 residues. From germline, CDR1 is MNHEY and CDR2 SVGEGT. The CDR3 sequence is CASEWGGASGELFF. In nucleotides, the CDR3 is TGTGCCAGCGAGTGGGGGGGCGCGTCCGGGGAGCTGTTTTTT.

The chain links TRBV29-1 to TRBJ1-5; perhaps TRBD1 as D (6 bases). The CDR3 length is 13 residues. Trimming removed 3 bases at V and 4 bases at J, with 10 bases between. The germline gives CDR1 SQVTM, CDR2 ANQGSEA. The CDR3 is CSVERQANQPQHF. The CDR3 DNA sequence: TGCAGCGTTGAGAGACAGGCTAATCAGCCCCAGCATTTT.

The chain employs TRBV7-8 and TRBJ2-1; the D is unclear. V was shortened by 4 bases and J by 1 base, with 11 bases between the two germline ends. In germline, CDR1 is SGHVS, CDR2 FQNEAQ. This CDR3 has 15 residues. The CDR3 nucleotides read TGTGCCAGCAGCTGGGTCCGAAGGTCCTACAATGAGCAGTTCTTC. Translated: CASSWVRRSYNEQFF.

This clonotype has more than one count but fewer than ten. The rearrangement joins TRBV2 to TRBJ2-2; D ambiguous. This CDR3 region has 16 residues. The germline V gene encodes CDR1 SNHLY and CDR2 FYNNEI. Trimming took off 2 bases at V and 0 bases at J, with 10 bases between the two ends. The CDR3: CASSEPQQPNTGELFF. CDR3 nucleotides: TGTGCCAGCAGTGAACCCCAGCAGCCGAACACCGGGGAGCTGTTTTTT. The full variable domain, its missing parts supplied by reference TRBV2 and TRBJ2-2, is EPEVTQTPSHQVTQMGQEVILRCVPISNHLYFYWYRQILGQKVEFLVSFYNNEISEKSEIFDDQFSVERPDGSNFTLKIRSTKLEDSAMYFCASSEPQQPNTGELFFGEGSRLTVL.

The chain links TRBV28 to TRBJ2-3, with D possibly matching TRBD2 (5 bases). The V gene lost 3 bases and the J gene lost 4 bases, with 11 bases spanning the gap. Germline assignment: CDR1 MDHEN and CDR2 SYDVKM. The CDR3 extends over 14 amino acids. CDR3 residues: CASSLTTSADTQYF. The DNA of the CDR3 is TGTGCCAGCAGTTTGACTACCTCCGCAGATACGCAGTATTTT.